Listed below are T cell receptor beta chains from one sample, sequenced in a study of graft-versus-host responses after intestinal transplantation. Generated by immunoSEQ multiplex PCR, the TCRdb table keeps only in-frame clones and is missing some. The sample shows around 14,000 clones, 25% to 30% of them seen only once. Here the sequenced sample was alloreactive CD4+ T cells from a mixed lymphocyte reaction culture, taken before intestinal transplant. The receptors here all came from a human patient who received an intestinal transplant. The CDR3 runs from the conserved cysteine through the conserved F or W. A D gene is named only where the DNA matches it firmly. Clone size is not always given. Where it is, it says once, few, many or a class for expanded clones.

abundance	v_gene	j_gene	d_gene	CDR3aa	CDR3nt
few	TRBV18	TRBJ2-3	.	CASSLITDTQYF	TGTGCCAGCTCACTCATCACAGATACGCAGTATTTT
.	TRBV28	TRBJ1-2	.	CASRTVDRRTF	TGTGCCAGCAGAACCGTTGACCGTCGAACCTTC
.	TRBV2	TRBJ2-7	.	CASSARETYEQYF	TGTGCCAGCAGTGCCAGAGAAACCTACGAGCAGTACTTC
.	TRBV4-1	TRBJ2-5	.	CASSRGETQYF	TGCGCCAGCAGCCGGGGGGAGACCCAGTACTTC
few	TRBV7-9	TRBJ2-3	.	CASSLVGRGSDTQYF	TGTGCCAGCAGCTTAGTAGGTAGGGGGTCGGATACGCAGTATTTT
.	TRBV10-1	TRBJ2-1	TRBD2	CASSETSGSSYNEQFF	TGCGCCAGCAGTGAAACTAGCGGGAGCTCCTACAATGAGCAGTTCTTC
few	TRBV4-1	TRBJ2-1	TRBD2	CASSPRTGLAGPSYNEQFF	TGCGCCAGCAGCCCCAGAACGGGACTAGCGGGCCCCTCCTACAATGAGCAGTTCTTC
medium-sized	TRBV28	TRBJ2-7	TRBD1	CATSIQGYEQYF	TGTGCCACGTCAATACAGGGGTACGAGCAGTACTTC
.	TRBV7-2	TRBJ2-4	.	CASSLGQQAKNIQYF	TGTGCCAGCAGCTTAGGGCAGCAAGCCAAAAACATTCAGTACTTC
medium-sized	TRBV5-1	TRBJ1-5	TRBD1	CASSLGTGSGNQPQHF	TGCGCCAGCAGCTTGGGGACAGGGTCTGGCAATCAGCCCCAGCATTTT
.	TRBV27	TRBJ1-1	.	CASSLSTGIRMNTEAFF	TGTGCCAGCAGTTTGTCTACAGGTATAAGAATGAACACTGAAGCTTTCTTT
.	TRBV5-5	TRBJ2-3	.	CASSLEGRMDTQYF	TGTGCCAGCAGTCTGGAAGGGAGGATGGATACGCAGTATTTT
.	TRBV19	TRBJ1-1	.	CASSIAWGDTEAFF	TGTGCCAGTAGTATAGCGTGGGGAGACACTGAAGCTTTCTTT
few	TRBV27	TRBJ1-2	TRBD1	CASSLRGTGYGYTF	TGTGCCAGCAGCCTAAGGGGGACAGGGTATGGCTACACCTTC
.	TRBV18	TRBJ1-1	.	CASSPQIGGRATEAFF	TGTGCCAGCTCACCACAAATCGGGGGCCGGGCCACTGAAGCTTTCTTT
.	TRBV28	TRBJ2-5	TRBD2	CASRGSGRGETQYF	TGTGCCAGCAGGGGTAGCGGGAGGGGAGAGACCCAGTACTTC
.	TRBV10-1	TRBJ2-3	TRBD1	CASSGRTGGTDTQYF	TGCGCCAGCAGTGGTCGGACAGGGGGCACAGATACGCAGTATTTT
.	TRBV29-1	TRBJ1-2	.	CSVRPQRTMDYGYTF	TGCAGCGTTCGACCTCAGAGGACGATGGACTATGGCTACACCTTC
.	TRBV5-1	TRBJ2-1	TRBD2	CASGLMLAGGKNEQFF	TGCGCCAGCGGACTAATGCTAGCGGGAGGGAAAAATGAGCAGTTCTTC
.	TRBV7-9	TRBJ1-2	.	CASSLGVPGYGYTF	TGTGCCAGCAGCTTGGGGGTACCAGGCTATGGCTACACCTTC
.	TRBV4-2	TRBJ2-3	TRBD2	CASSLAGTSSSTQYF	TGTGCCAGCAGCTTGGCCGGGACTAGTAGTTCTACGCAGTATTTT
.	TRBV30	TRBJ2-7	TRBD1	CAWNYGTGGFQEQYF	TGTGCCTGGAATTACGGGACAGGGGGTTTCCAAGAGCAGTACTTC
.	TRBV19	TRBJ2-6	TRBD2	CASRPSGRTPGANVLTF	TGTGCCAGTAGACCTAGCGGGAGAACCCCTGGGGCCAACGTCCTGACTTTC